A single sample is the source of the 5 T cell receptor beta chains below, sequenced in a study of response to subunit inactivated influenza vaccine. From the RT-PCR reads, TCRdb called clonotypes with MiXCR, one entry per CDR3 protein. The sample contains 150,000 to 200,000 distinct CDR3 sequences, roughly 12% of which appear only once. This same sample was also part of a study on T cells expressing NK-cell markers. As reported in that work: What made the TCR beta cDNA was 5'RACE template switching with UMIs.

The material was CD8+ T cells sorted from PBMCs, obtained less than 13 days after vaccination. These TCRs come from a man aged 45 to 65 who received an inactivated influenza vaccine.

This clonotype was seen ten or more times. This chain joins TRBV5-1 and TRBJ2-5, with D hard to call. V was trimmed by 1 base and J by 5 bases, leaving 6 bases between them. The germline V gene encodes CDR1 SGHRS and CDR2 YFSETQ. The CDR3 length is 12 residues. The CDR3 coding sequence is TGCGCCAGCAGCTTGAATCGGGAGACCCAGTACTTC. This translates into CASSLNRETQYF. Together with reference TRBV5-1 and TRBJ2-5, the CDR3 gives the full variable domain: KAGVTQTPRYLIKTRGQQVTLSCSPISGHRSVSWYQQTPGQGLQFLFEYFSETQRNKGNFPGRFSGRQFSNSRSEMNVSTLELGDSALYLCASSLNRETQYFGPGTRLLVL.

In this sample, this clonotype turned up many times. The V gene is TRBV7-8, the J gene TRBJ2-7; D unresolved. V gave up 1 base and J gave up 4 bases, with 11 bases separating them. Germline V gene sequence: CDR1 SGHVS, CDR2 FQNEAQ. This CDR3 has 14 residues. The CDR3 reads CASSLGGLGYEQYF. As DNA, the CDR3 is TGTGCCAGCAGCTTAGGGGGTTTAGGGTACGAGCAGTACTTC.

The chain is built from TRBV12-3 or TRBV12-4 and TRBJ2-1, with 8 bases that match TRBD2. Trimming cost V 6 bases and J 5 bases; bases outside gene matches: 9. The CDR3 contains 15 residues. The DNA for the CDR3 is TGTGCCAGCAGCCATCGGGAGGGGGTCAACAATGAGCAGTTCTTC. This translates into CASSHREGVNNEQFF.

The chain recombines TRBV5-1 with TRBJ2-3; D might be TRBD2 (6 bases). In germline, CDR1 is SGHRS, CDR2 YFSETQ. This CDR3 is 17 amino acids long. The V and J ends lost 0 bases and 2 bases respectively, with 16 bases between them. CDR3 amino acids: CASSLGILGLYTDTQYF. CDR3 bases: TGCGCCAGCAGCTTGGGGATACTTGGACTATACACAGATACGCAGTATTTT.

This sequence joins TRBV28 and TRBJ2-7; D not certain. CDR3 size: 10 residues. Trimming pared 10 bases from V and 3 bases from J, leaving 7 bases between. Germline V gene lookup returns CDR1 MDHEN and CDR2 SYDVKM. The CDR3 bases are TGTGCCACCTTTAACTACGAGCAGTACTTC. Its translation: CATFNYEQYF.